This T cell receptor beta chain was recorded in a study of T cells after yellow fever vaccination. In the study overall: Fractions with few cells were prepared using SMART-Seq v4 Ultra Low Input.

The V gene lost 0 bases and the J gene lost 6 bases, with 5 bases spanning the gap. CDR1 is SEHNR, CDR2 FQNEAQ, per germline (reference sequence). This CDR3 has 12 residues. Synthesis of TCR cDNA relied on 5'RACE template switching, which attached a universal primer site and UMIs. TCRdb re-called the 5' RACE reads with MiXCR, one entry per CDR3 protein. Among some 150,000 distinct CDR3 sequences listed, around 8.5% were seen once. This clonotype was seen only a few times. This receptor was identified in a man aged 18 to 29 who received the YFV17D yellow fever vaccine. This sample comprised CD8+ T cells sorted from PBMCs, obtained 45 days after the yellow fever booster vaccination. The V and J genes are TRBV7-9 and TRBJ1-1; D call uncertain. The CDR3 sequence is CASSLAEAEAFF. In nucleotides, the CDR3 is TGTGCCAGCAGCTTAGCGGAGGCTGAAGCTTTCTTT.